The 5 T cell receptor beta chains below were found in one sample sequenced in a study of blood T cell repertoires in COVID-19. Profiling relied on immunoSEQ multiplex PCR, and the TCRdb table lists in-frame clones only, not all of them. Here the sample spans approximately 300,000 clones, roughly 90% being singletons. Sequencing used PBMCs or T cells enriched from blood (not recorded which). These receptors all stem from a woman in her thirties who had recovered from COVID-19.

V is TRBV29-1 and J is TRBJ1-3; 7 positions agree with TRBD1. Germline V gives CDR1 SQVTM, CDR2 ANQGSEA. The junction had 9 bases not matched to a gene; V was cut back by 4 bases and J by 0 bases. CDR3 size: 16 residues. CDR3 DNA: TGCAGCGTTGGGAAGGGGGCGCCGGGCTCTGGAAACACCATATATTTT. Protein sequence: CSVGKGAPGSGNTIYF.

The CDR3 DNA reads as TGTGCCAGCAGTCTCCCGGACAGGGGAAACACTGAAGCTTTCTTT. Residues: CASSLPDRGNTEAFF. This sequence joins TRBV28 and TRBJ1-1; TRBD1 agrees at 9 bases. Germline V gives CDR1 MDHEN, CDR2 SYDVKM. Trimming removed 5 bases from V and 2 bases from J; junction bases left unmatched: 6. The CDR3 has 15 amino acids.

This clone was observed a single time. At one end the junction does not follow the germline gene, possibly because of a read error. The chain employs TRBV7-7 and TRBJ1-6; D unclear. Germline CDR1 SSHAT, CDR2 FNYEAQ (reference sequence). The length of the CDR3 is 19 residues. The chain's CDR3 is CASSDGGVQVVAYNSPLHF. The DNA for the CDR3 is TGTGCTAGCAGCGACGGAGGTGTCCAGGTTGTCGCCTATAATTCACCCCTCCACTTT.

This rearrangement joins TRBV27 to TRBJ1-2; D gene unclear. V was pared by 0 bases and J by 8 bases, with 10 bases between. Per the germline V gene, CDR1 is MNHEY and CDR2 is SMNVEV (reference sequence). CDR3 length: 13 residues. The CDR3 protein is CASSLSGVGGYTF. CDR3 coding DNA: TGTGCCAGCAGTTTATCCGGGGTTGGCGGCTACACCTTC.

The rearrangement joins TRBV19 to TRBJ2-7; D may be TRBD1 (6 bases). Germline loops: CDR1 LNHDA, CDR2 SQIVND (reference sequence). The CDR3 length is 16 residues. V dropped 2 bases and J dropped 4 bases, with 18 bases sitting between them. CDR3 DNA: TGTGCCAGTAGTATAACTGGGGTAGGGGGACGGTACGAGCAGTACTTC. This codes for CASSITGVGGRYEQYF.